These T cell receptor beta chains were read from a single sample in a study of T cell changes during pregnancy in multiple sclerosis. The assay was immunoSEQ multiplex PCR, and TCRdb's table has in-frame clones only and misses some. Of roughly 57,000 clones in the sample, roughly 90% were seen once. Material: CD4+ T cells from peripheral blood mononuclear cells, obtained after pregnancy. These receptors came from a female donor with multiple sclerosis, enrolled in a pregnancy study. Each CDR3 is given with its conserved first and last residue. D genes are given only for firm matches. Rows give clone size only sometimes, using once, few, many, or a class for an expanded clone.

size: -
V: TRBV19
D: -
J: TRBJ2-7
DNA: TGCGCCAGTAGTAACCCAGGAGGGTGGATCCCCTACGAGCAGTACTTC
CDR3: CASSNPGGWIPYEQYF

size: -
V: TRBV10-3
D: -
J: TRBJ2-5
DNA: TGTGCCATCAGGGGACGAGGGGGGGAAGAGACCCAGTACTTC
CDR3: CAIRGRGGEETQYF

size: -
V: TRBV5-5
D: -
J: TRBJ1-2
DNA: TGTGCCAGCGTCGGGTGGCAGGGGCCGACTTACACCTTC
CDR3: CASVGWQGPTYTF

size: -
V: TRBV30
D: TRBD1
J: TRBJ2-2
DNA: TGTGCCTGGATCCCCTGGGAGACAGGGGCCGGGGAGCTGTTTTTT
CDR3: CAWIPWETGAGELFF

size: -
V: TRBV7-2
D: TRBD2
J: TRBJ2-1
DNA: TGTGCCAGCAGCCCAGCCGGGACTAGAGAATACAATGAGCAGTTCTTC
CDR3: CASSPAGTREYNEQFF

size: -
V: TRBV7-3
D: -
J: TRBJ2-1
DNA: TGTGCCAGCAGCTTAGCGGGGGCCCCCCCCAGGCAGTTCTTC
CDR3: CASSLAGAPPRQFF

size: -
V: TRBV11-3
D: -
J: TRBJ2-5
DNA: TGTGCCAGCAGCCTAGGAGGATCTCCGGGACGGGGGGAGACCCAGTACTTC
CDR3: CASSLGGSPGRGETQYF

size: once
V: TRBV4-3
D: TRBD1
J: TRBJ1-1
DNA: TGCGCCAGCAGCCAAAGATCCGGGACAGGGCCCCTTGAAGCTTTCTTT
CDR3: CASSQRSGTGPLEAFF

size: -
V: TRBV6-5
D: TRBD1
J: TRBJ1-1
DNA: TGTGCCAGCAGCACAATGGGACAGTTGAACACTGAAGCTTTCTTT
CDR3: CASSTMGQLNTEAFF

size: -
V: TRBV7-3
D: -
J: TRBJ2-7
DNA: TGTGCCAGCAGCTTAAATCGCGGGATGCCGTCCGAGCAGTACTTC
CDR3: CASSLNRGMPSEQYF

size: once
V: TRBV5-6
D: -
J: TRBJ1-1
DNA: TGTGCCAGCAGCTTGGGGCACCCAAACACTGAAGCTTTCTTT
CDR3: CASSLGHPNTEAFF

size: few
V: TRBV27
D: TRBD1
J: TRBJ1-6
DNA: TGTGCCAGCAGTTTATACAGGGGTAGGGATTCACCCCTCCACTTT
CDR3: CASSLYRGRDSPLHF

size: -
V: TRBV4-3
D: -
J: TRBJ2-3
DNA: TGCGCCAGCAGCCAAGATTGGAGGGGGGGATACACAGATACGCAGTATTTT
CDR3: CASSQDWRGGYTDTQYF

size: -
V: TRBV9
D: TRBD2
J: TRBJ2-5
DNA: TGTGCCAGCAGCGTAGGCCGTCCCGGGACTAGCGGGGGAGAGACCCAGTACTTC
CDR3: CASSVGRPGTSGGETQYF

size: -
V: TRBV7-2
D: -
J: TRBJ1-4
DNA: TGTGCCAGCAGCTTAGGGGGCGCCCAAAAAAAACTGTTTTTT
CDR3: CASSLGGAQKKLFF

size: -
V: TRBV7-2
D: TRBD1
J: TRBJ1-6
DNA: TGTGCCAGCAGCTTAGCGCAGGACAGGGGGTCATATTCACCCCTCCACTTT
CDR3: CASSLAQDRGSYSPLHF

size: -
V: TRBV10-3
D: -
J: TRBJ2-7
DNA: TGTGCCATCAGTGCCGCGTCCGAGCAGTACTTC
CDR3: CAISAASEQYF

size: -
V: TRBV6-5
D: -
J: TRBJ2-2
DNA: TGTGCCAGCAGTTACTCCGGACACCCGAACACCGGGGAGCTGTTTTTT
CDR3: CASSYSGHPNTGELFF

size: -
V: TRBV7-2
D: -
J: TRBJ1-1
DNA: TGTGCCAGCAGCACGACAGGCCCCACTGAAGCTTTCTTT
CDR3: CASSTTGPTEAFF

size: -
V: TRBV6-5
D: -
J: TRBJ1-1
DNA: TGTGCCAGCAGTTACTCGAATAGGAACACTGAAGCTTTCTTT
CDR3: CASSYSNRNTEAFF

size: -
V: TRBV7-9
D: -
J: TRBJ2-7
DNA: TGTGCCAGCAGCCGAGTCTACGAGCAGTACTTC
CDR3: CASSRVYEQYF

size: -
V: TRBV7-2
D: TRBD1
J: TRBJ2-1
DNA: TGTGCCACCACCCGGGACAGATTTTACAATGAGCAGTTCTTC
CDR3: CATTRDRFYNEQFF

size: -
V: TRBV25-1
D: TRBD1
J: TRBJ1-4
DNA: TGTGCCAGCAGTGACCCCGGGACAGGGGGTGAAAAACTGTTTTTT
CDR3: CASSDPGTGGEKLFF

size: -
V: TRBV28
D: TRBD1
J: TRBJ1-5
DNA: TGTGCCAGTATTAGACACCCAAGAACAGGGGGCAATCAGCCCCAGCATTTT
CDR3: CASIRHPRTGGNQPQHF

size: -
V: TRBV4-2
D: -
J: TRBJ2-1
DNA: TGTGCCAGCAGCCAAGAAGGCGGGGGCCTAATCAATGAGCAGTTCTTC
CDR3: CASSQEGGGLINEQFF

size: -
V: TRBV19
D: TRBD1
J: TRBJ2-3
DNA: TGTGCCAGTAGTCTCGGACAGGGCGGCTCCCTAACGGATACGCAGTATTTT
CDR3: CASSLGQGGSLTDTQYF

size: -
V: TRBV7-2
D: -
J: TRBJ2-5
DNA: TGTGCCAGCAGCAAGGACAAGGGCAGTGAGACCCAGTACTTC
CDR3: CASSKDKGSETQYF

size: -
V: TRBV15
D: -
J: TRBJ1-1
DNA: TGTGCCACCAGCAGACAGGGTACCCGTGAAGCTTTCTTT
CDR3: CATSRQGTREAFF

size: -
V: TRBV13
D: -
J: TRBJ2-5
DNA: TGTGCCAGCAGCTTAGGCCGAGGAAAGGACCAGTACTTC
CDR3: CASSLGRGKDQYF

size: once
V: TRBV12-5
D: -
J: TRBJ1-1
DNA: TGTGCTAGTGGTTTGGGCAGGGCGGGAACTGAAGCTTTCTTT
CDR3: CASGLGRAGTEAFF

size: -
V: TRBV7-2
D: -
J: TRBJ1-2
DNA: TGTGCCAGCAGCTTATCCGCCAGGGGCTTTCATGGCTACACCTTC
CDR3: CASSLSARGFHGYTF

size: -
V: TRBV4-3
D: TRBD2
J: TRBJ2-1
DNA: TGCGCCAGCAGCCGGACTAGCGGGGTGACCCCTCCCAATGAGCAGTTCTTC
CDR3: CASSRTSGVTPPNEQFF

size: -
V: TRBV7-2
D: -
J: TRBJ1-2
DNA: TGTGCCAGCAGTACATGGGGGGTTCGACCTGACTATGGCTACACCTTC
CDR3: CASSTWGVRPDYGYTF

size: -
V: TRBV18
D: -
J: TRBJ1-1
DNA: TGTGCCAGCTCACCGCGGCAGGGGTATGAAGCTTTCTTT
CDR3: CASSPRQGYEAFF

size: -
V: TRBV6-1
D: -
J: TRBJ2-3
DNA: TGTGCCAGCAGTGAAGGGTCGGGGGGCGCAGATACGCAGTATTTT
CDR3: CASSEGSGGADTQYF

size: -
V: TRBV6-5
D: -
J: TRBJ1-3
DNA: TGTGCCAGCAGTTACAGGGGCTCTGGAAACACCATATATTTT
CDR3: CASSYRGSGNTIYF

size: -
V: TRBV2
D: TRBD1
J: TRBJ1-1
DNA: TGTGCCAGCAGTGAGGACAGGGGAGGATACACTGAAGCTTTCTTT
CDR3: CASSEDRGGYTEAFF

size: -
V: TRBV7-9
D: TRBD1
J: TRBJ2-5
DNA: TGTGCCAGCAGCCCGCGACAGGGGGGAGAGACCCAGTACTTC
CDR3: CASSPRQGGETQYF

size: -
V: TRBV6-5
D: TRBD1
J: TRBJ2-7
DNA: TGTGCCAGCAGTTACGACAGGGGTTACGAGCAGTACTTC
CDR3: CASSYDRGYEQYF

size: -
V: TRBV7-3
D: TRBD1
J: TRBJ2-1
DNA: TGTGCCAGCAGCCCGGGACAGGGGGTGAATGAGCAGTTCTTC
CDR3: CASSPGQGVNEQFF

size: -
V: TRBV15
D: -
J: TRBJ1-2
DNA: TGTGCCACCAGCAGAGAGGGCGGCTACACCTTC
CDR3: CATSREGGYTF

size: -
V: TRBV11-2
D: -
J: TRBJ1-2
DNA: TGTGCCAGCAGCCTTGGGGGGGGCTACACCTTC
CDR3: CASSLGGGYTF

size: -
V: TRBV5-5
D: TRBD1
J: TRBJ1-4
DNA: TGTGCCAGCAGCCCCGGACAGGGAGGTAATGAAAAACTGTTTTTT
CDR3: CASSPGQGGNEKLFF

size: -
V: TRBV6-5
D: TRBD1
J: TRBJ2-2
DNA: TGTGCCAGCACCCGGGACAGGGCGGTCGGGGAGCTGTTTTTT
CDR3: CASTRDRAVGELFF

size: medium-sized
V: TRBV5-1
D: -
J: TRBJ1-4
DNA: TGCGCCAGCATGAGTGGAGGTTATGCAACTAATGAAAAACTGTTTTTT
CDR3: CASMSGGYATNEKLFF

size: -
V: TRBV30
D: TRBD1
J: TRBJ1-1
DNA: TGTGCCTGGACGGACAGGGGGTACCCTGAAGCTTTCTTT
CDR3: CAWTDRGYPEAFF

size: -
V: TRBV5-5
D: -
J: TRBJ1-2
DNA: TGTGCCAGCATTCGGACAGAATTAAACTATGGCTACACCTTC
CDR3: CASIRTELNYGYTF

size: -
V: TRBV7-2
D: TRBD1
J: TRBJ2-7
DNA: TGTGCCAGCAGCTCATGGACAGGGTCCTACGAGCAGTACTTC
CDR3: CASSSWTGSYEQYF

size: -
V: TRBV29-1
D: TRBD1
J: TRBJ1-1
DNA: TGCAGCGTCAGGGGGCGAATGAACACTGAAGCTTTCTTT
CDR3: CSVRGRMNTEAFF

size: -
V: TRBV5-4
D: TRBD1
J: TRBJ2-5
DNA: TGTGCCAGCAGCGCCCGGGACAGGGTAGGAGAGACCCAGTACTTC
CDR3: CASSARDRVGETQYF

size: once
V: TRBV15
D: -
J: TRBJ1-6
DNA: TGTGCCACCAGCTCCAAAGGGGCAACTACGATTAATTCACCCCTCCACTTT
CDR3: CATSSKGATTINSPLHF

size: -
V: TRBV5-6
D: TRBD1
J: TRBJ1-4
DNA: TGTGCCAGCAGCAGGGGACAGGGGGCCGGGGAAAAACTGTTTTTT
CDR3: CASSRGQGAGEKLFF

size: -
V: TRBV5-6
D: TRBD1
J: TRBJ2-3
DNA: TGTGCCAGCAGCTTGACCCAGGGGGTGCCGCAGTATTTT
CDR3: CASSLTQGVPQYF

size: -
V: TRBV7-3
D: -
J: TRBJ1-1
DNA: TGTGCCAGCAGCTTAAATCGGCGGCTCGGCACTGAAGCTTTCTTT
CDR3: CASSLNRRLGTEAFF

size: -
V: TRBV9
D: TRBD2
J: TRBJ2-7
DNA: TGTGCCAGCAGCGTAGAAGCGGGGAGCTACGAGCAGTACTTC
CDR3: CASSVEAGSYEQYF

size: -
V: TRBV7-2
D: TRBD2
J: TRBJ2-1
DNA: TGTGCCAGCAGCCCGGACGGGGGGGGGATAAATAATGAGCAGTTCTTC
CDR3: CASSPDGGGINNEQFF